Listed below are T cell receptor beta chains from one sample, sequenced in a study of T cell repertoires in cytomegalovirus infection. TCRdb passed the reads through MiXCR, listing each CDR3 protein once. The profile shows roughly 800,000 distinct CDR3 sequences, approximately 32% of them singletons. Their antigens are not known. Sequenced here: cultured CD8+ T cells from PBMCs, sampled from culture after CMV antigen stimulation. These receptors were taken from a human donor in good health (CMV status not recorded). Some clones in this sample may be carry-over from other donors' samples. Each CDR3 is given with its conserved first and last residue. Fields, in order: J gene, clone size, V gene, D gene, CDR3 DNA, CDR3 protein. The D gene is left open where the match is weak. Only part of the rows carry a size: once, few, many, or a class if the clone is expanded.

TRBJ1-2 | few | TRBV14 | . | TGTGCCAGCAGCCAAGATCCAGGATCCGGTTGGCACTATGGCTACACCTTC | CASSQDPGSGWHYGYTF
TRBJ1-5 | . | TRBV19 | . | TGTGCCAGTCGACCGTCCAATCAGCCCCAGCATTTT | CASRPSNQPQHF
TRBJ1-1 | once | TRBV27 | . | TGTGCCGCAAAGGGGGACACTGAAGCTTTCTTT | CAAKGDTEAFF
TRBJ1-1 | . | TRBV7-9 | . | TGTGCCAGCAGCCCAGAGGGTTCGAACACTGAAGCTTTCTTT | CASSPEGSNTEAFF
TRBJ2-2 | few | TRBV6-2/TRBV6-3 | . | TGTGCCAGCACCACCCCTTACCCCGCGAACACCGGGGAGCTGTTTTTT | CASTTPYPANTGELFF
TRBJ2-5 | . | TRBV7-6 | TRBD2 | TGTGCCAGCAGCTCACTAGCGCGGGGTCAGGAGACCCAGTACTTC | CASSSLARGQETQYF
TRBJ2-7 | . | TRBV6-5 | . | TGTGCCAGCGGAACCTGGACCCGCTCCCTCTACGAGCAGTACTTC | CASGTWTRSLYEQYF
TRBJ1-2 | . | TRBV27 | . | TGTGCCAGCAGTTTAAGGGCCCCCGCAGGCTATGGCTACACCTTC | CASSLRAPAGYGYTF
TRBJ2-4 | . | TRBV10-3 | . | TGTGCCATCAGTGAGAAAATTCCTGGAGCCAAAAACATTCAGTACTTC | CAISEKIPGAKNIQYF
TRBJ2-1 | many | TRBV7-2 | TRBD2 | TGTGCCAGCAGCTTGTTTGCTAGCGGGGGTGACAATGAGCAGTTCTTC | CASSLFASGGDNEQFF
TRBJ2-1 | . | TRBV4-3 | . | TGCGCCAGCAGCCAAGTCCTTCAAACGGACGAACGGTTCTTC | CASSQVLQTDERFF
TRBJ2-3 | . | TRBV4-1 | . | TGCGCCAGCAGCCAAGGTCAAGCGGGCCTCACAGATACGCAGTATTTT | CASSQGQAGLTDTQYF
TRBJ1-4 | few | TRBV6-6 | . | TGTGCCAGCACCCAGTCGTGGGAAAAACTGTTTTTT | CASTQSWEKLFF
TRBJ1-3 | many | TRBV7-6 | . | TGTGCCAGCAGCTCCCGGAGGGAGACGAGCTCTGGAAACACCATATATTTT | CASSSRRETSSGNTIYF
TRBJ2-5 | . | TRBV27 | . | TGTGCCAGCAGTTTACCGGACCAAGAGACCCAGTACTTC | CASSLPDQETQYF
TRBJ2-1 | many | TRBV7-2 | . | TGTGCCAGCAGCTTAAGTAGGGCTACCAACTACAATGAGCAGTTCTTC | CASSLSRATNYNEQFF
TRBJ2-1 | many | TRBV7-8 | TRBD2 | TGTGCCAGCAGCGGGGGAGGGAGCTCCTACAATGAGCAGTTCTTC | CASSGGGSSYNEQFF
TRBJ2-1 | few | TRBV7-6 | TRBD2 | TGTGCCAGCAGCTTAGCTTACAGCGGGGGGGTAGACTACAATGAGCAGTTCTTC | CASSLAYSGGVDYNEQFF
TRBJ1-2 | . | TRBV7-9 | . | TGTGCCAGCAGCTCTCCGACACTCTATGGCTACACCTTC | CASSSPTLYGYTF